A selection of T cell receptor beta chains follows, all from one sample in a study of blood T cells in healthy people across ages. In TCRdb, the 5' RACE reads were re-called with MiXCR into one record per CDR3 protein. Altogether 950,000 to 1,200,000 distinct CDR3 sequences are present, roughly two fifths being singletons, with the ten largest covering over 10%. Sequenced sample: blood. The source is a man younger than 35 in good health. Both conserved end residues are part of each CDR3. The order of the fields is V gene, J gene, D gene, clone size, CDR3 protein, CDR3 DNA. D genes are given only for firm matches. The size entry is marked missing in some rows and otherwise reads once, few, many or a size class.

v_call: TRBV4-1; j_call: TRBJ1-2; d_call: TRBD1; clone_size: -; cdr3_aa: CASSQDEMGQGAYGYTF; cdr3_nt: TGCGCCAGCAGCCAAGACGAAATGGGACAGGGTGCCTATGGCTACACCTTC
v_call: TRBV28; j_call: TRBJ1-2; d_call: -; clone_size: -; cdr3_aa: CASSFTGTLPRYGYTF; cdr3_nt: TGTGCCAGCAGTTTTACCGGGACACTGCCTAGGTATGGCTACACCTTC
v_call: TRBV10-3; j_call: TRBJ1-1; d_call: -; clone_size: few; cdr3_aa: CASHRDLNTEAFF; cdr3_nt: TGTGCCTCCCACAGGGATTTGAACACTGAAGCTTTCTTT
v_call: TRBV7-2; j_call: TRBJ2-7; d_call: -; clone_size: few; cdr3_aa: CASSLALVGGPEAQYF; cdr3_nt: TGTGCCAGCAGCTTAGCCCTGGTGGGGGGGCCAGAGGCCCAGTACTTC
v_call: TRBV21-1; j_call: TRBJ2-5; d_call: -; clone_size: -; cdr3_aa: CASSKVPGTRKETQYF; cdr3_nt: TGTGCCAGCAGCAAAGTGCCCGGGACTAGGAAAGAGACCCAGTACTTC
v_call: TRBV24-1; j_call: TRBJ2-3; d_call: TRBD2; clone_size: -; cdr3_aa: CATSDARTSESTDTQYF; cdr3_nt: TGTGCCACCAGTGACGCCCGGACTAGCGAGAGCACAGATACGCAGTATTTT
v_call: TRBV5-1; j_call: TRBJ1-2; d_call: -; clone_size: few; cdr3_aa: CASSLGRVISALLNYGYTF; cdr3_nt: TGCGCCAGCAGCTTGGGTAGGGTCATCTCCGCCTTGCTCAACTATGGCTACACCTTC
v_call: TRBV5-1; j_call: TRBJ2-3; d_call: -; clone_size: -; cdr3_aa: CASPQGTDTQYF; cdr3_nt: TGCGCCAGCCCACAGGGCACAGATACGCAGTATTTT
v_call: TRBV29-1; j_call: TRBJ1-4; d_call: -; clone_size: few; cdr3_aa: CSAVINEKLFF; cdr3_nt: TGCAGCGCGGTGATCAATGAAAAACTGTTTTTT
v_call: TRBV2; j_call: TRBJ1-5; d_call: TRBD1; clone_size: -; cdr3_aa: CASSEAGDRGLQPQHF; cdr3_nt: TGTGCCAGCAGTGAAGCGGGGGACAGGGGGCTTCAGCCCCAGCATTTT
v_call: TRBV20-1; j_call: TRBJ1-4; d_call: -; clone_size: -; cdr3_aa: CSARDSLGQLNEKLFF; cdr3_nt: TGCAGTGCTAGAGACTCTCTGGGACAACTAAATGAAAAACTGTTTTTT
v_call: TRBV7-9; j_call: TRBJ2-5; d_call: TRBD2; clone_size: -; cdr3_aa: CASSLLLAGGLETQYF; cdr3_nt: TGTGCCAGCAGCTTACTGCTAGCGGGGGGTTTGGAGACCCAGTACTTC
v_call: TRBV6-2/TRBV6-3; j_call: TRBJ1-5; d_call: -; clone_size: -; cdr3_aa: CASRGTEDQPQHF; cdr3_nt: TGTGCCAGCAGGGGGACCGAGGATCAGCCCCAGCATTTT
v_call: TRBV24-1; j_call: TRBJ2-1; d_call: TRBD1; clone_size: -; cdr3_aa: CATSDPRGKDHYNEQFF; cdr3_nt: TGTGCCACCAGTGATCCCAGGGGGAAGGACCATTACAATGAGCAGTTCTTC
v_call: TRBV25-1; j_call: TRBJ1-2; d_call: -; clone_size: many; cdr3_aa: CASSVPFYGYTF; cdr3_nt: TGTGCCAGCAGTGTACCGTTCTATGGCTACACCTTC
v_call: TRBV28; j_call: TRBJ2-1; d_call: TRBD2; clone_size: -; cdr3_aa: CASSQLASGPYNEQFF; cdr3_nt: TGTGCCAGCAGTCAACTGGCTAGCGGACCCTACAATGAGCAGTTCTTC
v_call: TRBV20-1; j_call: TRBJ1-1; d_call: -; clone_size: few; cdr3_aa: CSAIDPQRAEAFF; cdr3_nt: TGCAGTGCTATAGACCCTCAAAGGGCTGAAGCTTTCTTT
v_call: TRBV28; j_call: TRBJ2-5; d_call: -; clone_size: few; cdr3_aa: CASSLSLGVGETQYF; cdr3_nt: TGTGCCAGCAGTTTATCGCTGGGGGTAGGAGAGACCCAGTACTTC
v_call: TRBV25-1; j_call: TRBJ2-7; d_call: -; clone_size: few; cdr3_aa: CASSGTRNYEQYF; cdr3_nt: TGTGCCAGCAGTGGGACCCGAAACTACGAGCAGTACTTC
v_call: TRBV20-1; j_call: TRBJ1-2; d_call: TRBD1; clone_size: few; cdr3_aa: CSATGTGVSYGYTF; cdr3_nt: TGCAGTGCAACCGGGACAGGGGTTTCGTATGGCTACACCTTC
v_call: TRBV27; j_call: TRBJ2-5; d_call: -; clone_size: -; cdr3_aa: CASSLWDEGGETQYF; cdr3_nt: TGTGCCAGCAGTTTATGGGACGAAGGTGGCGAGACCCAGTACTTC
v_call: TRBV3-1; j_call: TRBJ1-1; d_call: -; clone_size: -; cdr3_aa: CASSPLLGAEAFF; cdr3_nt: TGTGCCAGCAGCCCCCTTCTTGGGGCTGAAGCTTTCTTT
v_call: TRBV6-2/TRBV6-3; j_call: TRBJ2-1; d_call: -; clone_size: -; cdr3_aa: CASNKGLAGQETQFF; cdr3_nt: TGTGCCAGCAACAAGGGACTCGCGGGGCAAGAGACCCAGTTCTTC
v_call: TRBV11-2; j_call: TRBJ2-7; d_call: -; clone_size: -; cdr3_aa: CASSPAGASYEQYF; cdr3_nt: TGTGCCAGCAGTCCTGCGGGGGCTTCCTACGAGCAGTACTTC
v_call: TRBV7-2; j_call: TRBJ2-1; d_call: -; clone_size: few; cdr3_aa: CASSFSRGEGQFF; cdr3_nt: TGTGCCAGCAGCTTTAGCAGGGGTGAAGGGCAGTTCTTC
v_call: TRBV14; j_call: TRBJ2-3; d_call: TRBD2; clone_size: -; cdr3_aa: CASSQARGGRADTQYF; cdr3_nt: TGTGCCAGCAGCCAAGCCCGGGGGGGACGTGCAGATACGCAGTATTTT
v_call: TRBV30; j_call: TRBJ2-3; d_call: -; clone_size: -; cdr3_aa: CAWRPGIDTQYF; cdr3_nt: TGTGCCTGGAGGCCAGGGATAGATACGCAGTATTTT
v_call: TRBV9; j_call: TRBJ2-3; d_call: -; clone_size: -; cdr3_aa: CASSSARAYTDTQYF; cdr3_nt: TGTGCCAGCAGCTCCGCGAGGGCATACACAGATACGCAGTATTTT
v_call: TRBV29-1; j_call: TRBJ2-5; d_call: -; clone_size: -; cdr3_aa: CSVERRNQETQYF; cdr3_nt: TGCAGCGTTGAACGCAGGAACCAAGAGACCCAGTACTTC
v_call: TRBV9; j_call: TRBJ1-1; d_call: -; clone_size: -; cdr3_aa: CASSGGVSEAFF; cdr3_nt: TGTGCCAGCAGCGGGGGGGTTTCTGAAGCTTTCTTT
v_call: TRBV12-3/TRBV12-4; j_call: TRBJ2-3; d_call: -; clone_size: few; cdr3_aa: CASSLGSTGDTDTQYF; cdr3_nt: TGTGCCAGCAGTTTAGGGAGCACCGGGGACACAGATACGCAGTATTTT
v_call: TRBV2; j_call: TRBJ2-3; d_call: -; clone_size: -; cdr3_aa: CASSGNSGDTQYF; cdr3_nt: TGTGCCAGCAGTGGAAACTCGGGGGATACGCAGTATTTT
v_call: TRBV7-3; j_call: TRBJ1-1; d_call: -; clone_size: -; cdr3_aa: CASSPFGENTEAFF; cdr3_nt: TGTGCCAGCAGCCCCTTCGGGGAGAACACTGAAGCTTTCTTT
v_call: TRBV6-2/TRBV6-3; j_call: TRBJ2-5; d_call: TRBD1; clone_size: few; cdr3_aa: CASKPDRGASETQYF; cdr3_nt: TGTGCCAGCAAGCCCGACAGGGGAGCATCAGAGACCCAGTACTTC
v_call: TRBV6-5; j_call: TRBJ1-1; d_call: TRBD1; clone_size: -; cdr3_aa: CASSYGTVTEAFF; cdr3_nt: TGTGCCAGCAGTTACGGGACAGTCACTGAAGCTTTCTTT
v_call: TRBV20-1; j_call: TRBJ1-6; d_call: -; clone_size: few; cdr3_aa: CSARRSTADNSPLHF; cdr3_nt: TGCAGTGCTAGAAGGTCCACGGCGGATAATTCACCCCTCCACTTT
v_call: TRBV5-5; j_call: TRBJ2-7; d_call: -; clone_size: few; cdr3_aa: CASSSGCEQYF; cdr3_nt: TGTGCCAGCAGCTCAGGGTGCGAGCAGTACTTC
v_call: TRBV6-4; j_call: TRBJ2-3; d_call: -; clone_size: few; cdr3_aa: CASSVGARADTQYF; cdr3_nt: TGTGCCAGCAGTGTGGGGGCCCGCGCAGATACGCAGTATTTT
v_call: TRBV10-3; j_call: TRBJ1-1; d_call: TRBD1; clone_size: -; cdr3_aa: CAISGQPGQKNTEAFF; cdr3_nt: TGTGCCATCAGTGGGCAACCGGGACAGAAGAACACTGAAGCTTTCTTT
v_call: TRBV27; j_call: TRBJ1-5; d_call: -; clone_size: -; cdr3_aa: CASSVTGRDQPQHF; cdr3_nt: TGTGCCAGCAGTGTTACCGGGCGGGATCAGCCCCAGCATTTT
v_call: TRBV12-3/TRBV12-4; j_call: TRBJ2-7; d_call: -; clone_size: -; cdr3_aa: CASSPRDTNYEQYF; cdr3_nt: TGTGCCAGCAGCCCCAGGGACACCAACTACGAGCAGTACTTC
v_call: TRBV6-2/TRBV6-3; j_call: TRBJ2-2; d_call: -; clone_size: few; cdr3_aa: CASSYRPGFGTGELFF; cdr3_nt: TGTGCCAGCAGTTACCGGCCGGGTTTTGGCACCGGGGAGCTGTTTTTT
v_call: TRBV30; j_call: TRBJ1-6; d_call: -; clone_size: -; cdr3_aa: CAWRGSSYNSPLHF; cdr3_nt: TGTGCCTGGAGGGGCAGCTCCTATAATTCACCCCTCCACTTT
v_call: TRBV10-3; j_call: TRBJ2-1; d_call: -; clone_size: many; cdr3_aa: CAIRDIKEANEQFF; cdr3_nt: TGTGCCATCAGGGACATTAAAGAGGCCAATGAGCAGTTCTTC
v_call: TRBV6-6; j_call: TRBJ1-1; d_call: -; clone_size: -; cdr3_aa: CASSPLQGLRGTEAFF; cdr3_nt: TGTGCCAGCAGTCCCCTACAGGGACTCAGGGGCACTGAAGCTTTCTTT
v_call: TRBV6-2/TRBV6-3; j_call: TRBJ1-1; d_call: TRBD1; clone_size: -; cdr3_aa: CASSYRRGRGDTEAFF; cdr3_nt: TGTGCCAGCAGTTATCGAAGGGGGCGCGGGGACACTGAAGCTTTCTTT
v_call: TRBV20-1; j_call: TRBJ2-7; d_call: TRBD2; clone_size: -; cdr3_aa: CSAWTSGGNNEQYF; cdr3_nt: TGCAGTGCTTGGACTAGCGGGGGGAACAATGAGCAGTACTTC
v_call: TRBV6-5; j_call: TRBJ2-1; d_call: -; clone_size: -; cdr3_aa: CASSYSGSPYEQFF; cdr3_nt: TGTGCCAGCAGTTACTCTGGGAGTCCCTACGAGCAGTTCTTC
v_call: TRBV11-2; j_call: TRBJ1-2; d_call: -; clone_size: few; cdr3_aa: CASSAAWGTANYGYTF; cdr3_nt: TGTGCCAGCAGCGCTGCATGGGGGACTGCTAACTATGGCTACACCTTC
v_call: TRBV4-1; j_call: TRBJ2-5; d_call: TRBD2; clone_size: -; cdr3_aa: CASSHQRGGRDEQYF; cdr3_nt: TGCGCCAGCAGCCATCAGCGGGGGGGCAGAGATGAGCAGTACTTC
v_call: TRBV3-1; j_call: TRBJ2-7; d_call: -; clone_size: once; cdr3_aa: CASSPDRRISYEQYF; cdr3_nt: TGTGCCAGCAGCCCTGACAGACGTATATCCTACGAGCAGTACTTC
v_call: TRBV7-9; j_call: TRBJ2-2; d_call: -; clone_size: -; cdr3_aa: CAYGSLGNTGELFF; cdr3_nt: TGTGCCTACGGTAGCCTGGGGAACACCGGGGAGCTGTTTTTT
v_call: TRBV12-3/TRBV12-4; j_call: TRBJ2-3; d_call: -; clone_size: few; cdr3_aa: CASSPGAGLTTDTQYF; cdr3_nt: TGTGCCAGCAGTCCAGGGGCGGGACTAACAACAGATACGCAGTATTTT
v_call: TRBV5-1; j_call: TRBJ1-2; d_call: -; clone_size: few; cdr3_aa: CASSVEQGDGYTF; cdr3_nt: TGCGCCAGCAGCGTGGAACAGGGTGATGGCTACACCTTC